A selection of T cell receptor beta chains follows, all from one sample in a study of blood T cell repertoires in COVID-19. Method: immunoSEQ multiplex PCR; TCRdb's copy keeps in-frame clones and lacks some. Of 80,000 to 95,000 clones listed, over 75% are singletons. The sequenced sample consisted of peripheral blood. The receptor source for this set is a woman older than 75 with active or convalescent COVID-19. CDR3s leave out the opening cysteine and the closing phenylalanine or tryptophan. The D gene is left open where the match is weak.

j_gene: TRBJ1-1; d_gene: .; len: 13; v_gene: TRBV6-5; CDR3aa: ASSYSRGGDTEAF
j_gene: TRBJ1-5; d_gene: .; len: 11; v_gene: TRBV2; CDR3aa: ASRGEGHQPQH
j_gene: TRBJ1-1; d_gene: .; len: 12; v_gene: TRBV7-9; CDR3aa: ASSSDRLNTEAF
j_gene: TRBJ1-1; d_gene: .; len: 12; v_gene: TRBV6-6; CDR3aa: ASSLGGPVTEAF
j_gene: TRBJ2-3; d_gene: TRBD2; len: 14; v_gene: TRBV4-2; CDR3aa: ASSQGGGLGTDTQY
j_gene: TRBJ2-3; d_gene: TRBD2; len: 15; v_gene: TRBV6-2/TRBV6-3; CDR3aa: ASSPSLSGGVKDTQY
j_gene: TRBJ2-7; d_gene: .; len: 12; v_gene: TRBV7-2; CDR3aa: ASTSPAGGYEQY
j_gene: TRBJ2-1; d_gene: TRBD2; len: 13; v_gene: TRBV6-5; CDR3aa: ASKRAGSSYNEQF
j_gene: TRBJ1-5; d_gene: .; len: 10; v_gene: TRBV6-2/TRBV6-3; CDR3aa: ASSFGTPPQH
j_gene: TRBJ1-4; d_gene: TRBD1; len: 14; v_gene: TRBV15; CDR3aa: ATSAALNDRGRKLF
j_gene: TRBJ2-5; d_gene: .; len: 10; v_gene: TRBV7-2; CDR3aa: ASSWGLETQY
j_gene: TRBJ2-2; d_gene: .; len: 12; v_gene: TRBV2; CDR3aa: ASSTGLNTGELF
j_gene: TRBJ2-1; d_gene: TRBD1; len: 12; v_gene: TRBV19; CDR3aa: ASSDQTGSAEQF
j_gene: TRBJ2-3; d_gene: .; len: 14; v_gene: TRBV24-1; CDR3aa: ATSDLPRQGTDTQY
j_gene: TRBJ1-5; d_gene: TRBD1; len: 11; v_gene: TRBV29-1; CDR3aa: SVGDRGSQPQH
j_gene: TRBJ2-5; d_gene: .; len: 12; v_gene: TRBV19; CDR3aa: ASSIKRETETQY
j_gene: TRBJ2-7; d_gene: TRBD1; len: 11; v_gene: TRBV19; CDR3aa: ASSVGQGGEQY
j_gene: TRBJ2-7; d_gene: .; len: 12; v_gene: TRBV6-6; CDR3aa: ASSYSGRTYEQY
j_gene: TRBJ1-4; d_gene: TRBD1; len: 11; v_gene: TRBV2; CDR3aa: ASSGQGGEKLF
j_gene: TRBJ1-5; d_gene: TRBD1; len: 12; v_gene: TRBV4-1; CDR3aa: ASSRDRGNQPQH
j_gene: TRBJ2-3; d_gene: .; len: 11; v_gene: TRBV28; CDR3aa: ASSQTSTDTQY
j_gene: TRBJ2-1; d_gene: TRBD1; len: 10; v_gene: TRBV11-3; CDR3aa: ASSFAGGEQF
j_gene: TRBJ2-3; d_gene: .; len: 13; v_gene: TRBV6-6; CDR3aa: ASSYSASREDTQY
j_gene: TRBJ2-3; d_gene: TRBD2; len: 17; v_gene: TRBV4-1; CDR3aa: ASSQDLIRLAGYTDTQY
j_gene: TRBJ2-3; d_gene: TRBD2; len: 15; v_gene: TRBV28; CDR3aa: ASSPRTSGMGADTQY
j_gene: TRBJ1-1; d_gene: .; len: 11; v_gene: TRBV7-9; CDR3aa: ASSLDRDTEAF
j_gene: TRBJ2-5; d_gene: .; len: 14; v_gene: TRBV5-6; CDR3aa: ASSLEKRSYRGTQY
j_gene: TRBJ2-7; d_gene: .; len: 12; v_gene: TRBV5-6; CDR3aa: ASSRRDYLYEQY
j_gene: TRBJ1-1; d_gene: TRBD1; len: 11; v_gene: TRBV28; CDR3aa: ASSSGQGTEAF
j_gene: TRBJ1-6; d_gene: .; len: 15; v_gene: TRBV28; CDR3aa: ASSLDSLSSYNSPLH
j_gene: TRBJ2-1; d_gene: TRBD2; len: 10; v_gene: TRBV11-3; CDR3aa: ASSFSGGEQF
j_gene: TRBJ2-2; d_gene: .; len: 11; v_gene: TRBV28; CDR3aa: ASSLQGTGELF
j_gene: TRBJ2-7; d_gene: .; len: 13; v_gene: TRBV11-2; CDR3aa: ASSLGQVLSYEQY
j_gene: TRBJ2-5; d_gene: TRBD1; len: 15; v_gene: TRBV15; CDR3aa: ATSRVQGSPEQETQY
j_gene: TRBJ1-1; d_gene: .; len: 12; v_gene: TRBV4-2; CDR3aa: ASSQDREVTEAF
j_gene: TRBJ1-2; d_gene: .; len: 12; v_gene: TRBV19; CDR3aa: ASSIGGANYGYT
j_gene: TRBJ2-1; d_gene: TRBD2; len: 12; v_gene: TRBV3-1/TRBV3-2; CDR3aa: ASSHLAGDNEQF
j_gene: TRBJ2-2; d_gene: .; len: 13; v_gene: TRBV2; CDR3aa: ASSEGGLRTGELF
j_gene: TRBJ2-5; d_gene: TRBD2; len: 14; v_gene: TRBV29-1; CDR3aa: SVAGTSGRVVGTQY
j_gene: TRBJ2-1; d_gene: .; len: 14; v_gene: TRBV3-1/TRBV3-2; CDR3aa: ASSLRLRSSYNEQF
j_gene: TRBJ1-1; d_gene: TRBD1; len: 14; v_gene: TRBV4-1; CDR3aa: ASSQVRGLGNTEAF
j_gene: TRBJ2-1; d_gene: .; len: 13; v_gene: TRBV4-2; CDR3aa: ASSQEGPSQDEQF
j_gene: TRBJ2-7; d_gene: .; len: 11; v_gene: TRBV30; CDR3aa: AWSSVLSYEQY
j_gene: TRBJ2-3; d_gene: .; len: 13; v_gene: TRBV5-1; CDR3aa: ASSLRGTTGDTQY
j_gene: TRBJ2-1; d_gene: TRBD2; len: 12; v_gene: TRBV7-9; CDR3aa: ASSQGLAGVEQF
j_gene: TRBJ1-5; d_gene: .; len: 10; v_gene: TRBV19; CDR3aa: ASTRGDQPQH
j_gene: TRBJ1-4; d_gene: .; len: 11; v_gene: TRBV18; CDR3aa: ASSPLPGEKLF
j_gene: TRBJ2-7; d_gene: .; len: 11; v_gene: TRBV7-9; CDR3aa: ASRAGASYEQY